The source of this TCR beta chain is a study of radiation and T cells in renal cell carcinoma. This clone was seen once. As yet, its antigen is unknown. Time point reported: blood 4 weeks post-SBRT, at nephrectomy. Noted treatment: 15 Gy SBRT to primary tumor, nephrectomy 4 weeks later. Nephrectomy followed 15 Gy stereotactic body radiation by 4 weeks. After SBRT, blood was collected at 2 and 4 weeks, plus baseline. This renal cell carcinoma was of the clear cell type. Here immunoSEQ multiplex PCR was the method, and the copy in TCRdb shows in-frame clones only, minus some. The sample lists around 170,000 clones; 88% were seen once. General observations from the study: In blood, top tumor clones expanded by 2 weeks, shrinking by 4.

The CDR3 runs 12 residues. The germline CDR1 and CDR2 sequences are SNHLY and FYNNEI. Trimming took off 7 bases at V and 8 bases at J, with 9 bases between the two ends. The sample was blood, taken from a patient whose treatment included radiotherapy and nephrectomy. This TCR came from a woman aged 45-60 years with renal cell carcinoma. The gene calls are TRBV2 and TRBJ1-6; unclear D gene. The CDR3 DNA reads as TGTGCCAGCACAGAAGAATATTCACCCCTCCACTTT. Its protein is CASTEEYSPLHF.